This TCR beta chain was found in a study of shared clonotypes between healthy human individuals. Study-wide background: The study enrolled a couple of women and a few men aged 18 to 49.

With V trimmed by 3 bases and J by 0 bases, 5 bases remained unmatched. CDR1 is SGHAT and CDR2 is FQNNGV in the germline V gene. CDR3 length equals 16 residues. The assay used deep level. Some clones are missing from TCRdb's copy, which holds only in-frame ones; the method was immunoSEQ multiplex PCR. The sample yields roughly 2 million clones, under 97% seen once. This TCR came from a man aged 18 to 30 in good health. The sequenced material came from naive CD4+ T cells sorted from blood. Subset specified: CD45RA+ positively selected. The V gene is TRBV11-2, the J gene TRBJ2-1, with TRBD2 identical over 7 bases. In nucleotides, the CDR3 is TGTGCCAGCAGCTTGACTAGCCCGAGCTCCTACAATGAGCAGTTCTTC. Its translation: CASSLTSPSSYNEQFF.